The sequence of this T cell receptor beta chain was determined in a study of cytomegalovirus exposure and HLA in healthy donors. Primers included in the PCR were 60 Vbeta and 13 Jbeta primers. The data were produced by immunoSEQ multiplex PCR, yet TCRdb's version contains in-frame clones alone and is incomplete. The sample yields over 150,000 clones, around 72% seen once. CDR1 and CDR2 (germline): MDHEN, SYDVKM. V gave up 4 bases and J gave up 0 bases, with 10 bases separating them. CDR3 length equals 15 residues. The chain is built from TRBV28 and TRBJ1-5; D is unresolved. The sequence was collected from a man aged 18 to 29 in good health and CMV-seronegative. The sequencing sample was made of PBMCs. CDR3 sequence: CASSSFSYSNQPQHF. CDR3 coding DNA: TGTGCCAGCAGTTCCTTTAGTTATAGCAATCAGCCCCAGCATTTT.